The source of this T cell receptor (beta chain) is a study of OX40 agonist ivuxolimab in advanced cancers. Profiled with immunoSEQ multiplex PCR; TCRdb holds only in-frame clones, not every one. The table records about 61,000 clones, approximately 90% of them present only once. Source: CD4+ or CD8+ T cells sorted from blood, taken in a trial of the OX40 agonist ivuxolimab. This sequence was found in an adult with an advanced solid tumor such as melanoma, head and neck, liver or kidney cancer.

CDR3 amino acids: CASKLAGGQYNEQFF. The CDR3 coding sequence is TGTGCCAGTAAACTAGCGGGAGGTCAATACAATGAGCAGTTCTTC. The rearrangement links TRBV19 to TRBJ2-1, with 12 bases lining up with TRBD2. V shed 7 bases, J shed 4 bases, and the junction held 5 bases outside the gene matches. CDR1 LNHDA and CDR2 SQIVND come from the germline V gene (reference sequence). This CDR3 comprises 15 residues.